The clone carrying this T cell receptor beta chain was picked up one time. V lost 2 bases to trimming and J lost 3 bases; unmatched junction nucleotides: 8. CDR3 length equals 16 residues. Germline values: CDR1 MNHEY, CDR2 SVGEGT. Measured with immunoSEQ multiplex PCR; TCRdb has only the in-frame clones, and not every one. The table records about 170,000 clones, about 86% of them present only once. This sample was taken from a study of blood T cell repertoires in COVID-19. This TCR came from a man in his forties or fifties with active or convalescent COVID-19. V usage is TRBV6-2 or TRBV6-3 and J usage is TRBJ2-7, with 9 bases identical to TRBD1. Material for sequencing was peripheral blood. The CDR3: CASSYVLGQGYYEQYF. The CDR3, as DNA: TGTGCCAGCAGTTACGTACTGGGACAGGGATACTACGAGCAGTACTTC.